The present TCR beta chain was sequenced within a study of CXCR3-negative and CXCR3-positive naive CD8 T cells. General observations from the study: Naive cells with CXCR3 showed TRB CDR3s that were more hydrophobic than those in CXCR3-negative naive cells. Naive CXCR3-negative and CXCR3-positive cells had similar TRBV-TRBJ usage; memory differed.

CD45RO-CCR7+CD27+CD95- expression identified naive CD8+ T cells. Worth noting for this clonotype: No antigen is known for it.

Researchers prepared the TRB cDNA libraries using 5' RACE with UMI labels. TCRdb re-called the 5' RACE reads and catalogs CDR3 proteins one per entry, DNA excluded. The sample data list approximately 66,000 distinct CDR3 sequences. CDR1 is SQVTM and CDR2 is ANQGSEA in the germline V gene. CDR3 length: 15 amino acids. The source material was naive CXCR3- CD8+ T cells from blood. The subset is: CD45RO-CCR7+CD27+CD95- naive CD8+ T cells lacking CXCR3 (TNR3-). The chain is built from TRBV29-1 and TRBJ2-3; checking the TCRdb D call of TRBD1 is not possible without DNA. This TCR was sampled from a human donor in good health. Some clones in this sample may be carry-over from other donors' samples. This CDR3 reads CSVDPETGPTDTQYF.